Below, 25 T cell receptor beta chains from the same sample are listed, as sequenced in a study of cytomegalovirus exposure and HLA in healthy donors. Vbeta (60) and Jbeta (13) primers were used in the PCR. TCRdb's table, derived via immunoSEQ multiplex PCR, lists solely in-frame clones and lacks some. Its table lists approximately 47,000 clones. Sequences were obtained from PBMCs. Receptors originate from a male donor in good health and CMV-seronegative.

The genes are TRBV5-3 and TRBJ2-2; TRBD1 matches at 7 bases. TRBV5-3 is classed as an ORF, of uncertain function. V lost 4 bases and J lost 1; bases outside the gene matches: 4. The CDR3 contains 15 residues. The CDR3 DNA reads as TGTGCCAGAAGCAAGGGACAGCGGAACACCGGGGAGCTGTTTTTT. Amino acid sequence: CARSKGQRNTGELFF.

V usage is TRBV30 and J usage is TRBJ1-2; D gene uncertain. This CDR3 is 12 amino acids long. Looked up from germline, CDR1 is GTSNPN and CDR2 is SVGIG (reference sequence). Trimming removed 1 base at V and 2 bases at J, with 5 bases between. CDR3 sequence: CAWSAQNYGYTF. CDR3 sequence (DNA): TGTGCCTGGAGTGCACAGAACTATGGCTACACCTTC. Using reference TRBV30 and TRBJ1-2 for the parts outside the CDR3, the full variable domain is SQTIHQWPATLVQPVGSPLSLECTVEGTSNPNLYWYRQAAGRGLQLLFYSVGIGQISSEVPQNLSASRPQDRQFILSSKKLLLSDSGFYLCAWSAQNYGYTFGSGTRLTVV.

This chain joins TRBV7-9 and TRBJ2-7, with TRBD1 matching 12 bases. The J segment lost 4 bases and the V segment lost 0 bases, leaving 4 bases of the junction unmatched. Germline assignment: CDR1 SEHNR and CDR2 FQNEAQ (reference sequence). This CDR3 comprises 16 residues. CDR3 in amino acids: CASSLAGTGGEYEQYF. CDR3 nucleotides: TGTGCCAGCAGCTTAGCTGGGACAGGGGGCGAGTACGAGCAGTACTTC.

The V gene is TRBV29-1, the J gene TRBJ2-1; 11 nucleotides align to TRBD2. Germline V CDR1 and CDR2: SQVTM, ANQGSEA. The CDR3 runs 13 residues. J lost 4 bases, V lost 8 bases, and 4 bases had no gene match. The CDR3 is CSTIAGGYNEQFF. The CDR3, as DNA: TGCAGCACCATAGCGGGGGGGTACAATGAGCAGTTCTTC.

This rearrangement joins TRBV10-3 to TRBJ2-5; 8 bases agree with TRBD2. CDR3 length equals 13 residues. Unmatched junction bases numbered 7, after V lost 11 bases and J lost 2 bases. Germline V lookup: CDR1 ENHRY, CDR2 SYGVKD. The CDR3 DNA is TGTGCCTCCGGGGGGGGCGGACAAGAGACCCAGTACTTC. As protein: CASGGGGQETQYF.

J is TRBJ2-5 and V is TRBV5-1; 14 bases align to TRBD2. Germline assignment: CDR1 SGHRS and CDR2 YFSETQ. CDR3 size: 16 residues. With V trimmed by 3 bases and J by 5 bases, 6 bases remained unmatched. The CDR3 nucleotides are TGCGCCAGCAGCTCGGGACTAGCGGGGGAAACGGAGACCCAGTACTTC. Translating gives CASSSGLAGETETQYF. The whole variable domain, remainder taken from reference TRBV5-1 and TRBJ2-5, is KAGVTQTPRYLIKTRGQQVTLSCSPISGHRSVSWYQQTPGQGLQFLFEYFSETQRNKGNFPGRFSGRQFSNSRSEMNVSTLELGDSALYLCASSSGLAGETETQYFGPGTRLLVL.

The rearrangement links TRBV5-1 to TRBJ2-2; no clear D. From germline, CDR1 is SGHRS and CDR2 YFSETQ. The CDR3 has 14 amino acids. V lost 5 bases and J 0 bases, leaving 8 bases between the germline ends. This chain's CDR3 is CASSQYPNTGELFF. In DNA, the CDR3 is TGCGCCAGCAGTCAGTACCCGAACACCGGGGAGCTGTTTTTT.

The J gene is TRBJ1-4, the V gene TRBV7-9; TRBD1 aligns across 7 bases. V was pared by 5 bases and J by 3 bases, with 12 bases of the junction left unmatched. From germline, CDR1 is SEHNR and CDR2 FQNEAQ (reference sequence). The CDR3 runs to 17 residues. In DNA, the CDR3 is TGTGCCAGCAGCCCTTCCAGGGGACAGTGGGCTAATGAAAAACTGTTTTTT. Protein product: CASSPSRGQWANEKLFF. The variable domain in full, completed from reference TRBV7-9 and TRBJ1-4, reads DTGVSQNPRHKITKRGQNVTFRCDPISEHNRLYWYRQTLGQGPEFLTYFQNEAQLEKSRLLSDRFSAERPKGSFSTLEIQRTEQGDSAMYLCASSPSRGQWANEKLFFGSGTQLSVL.

The chain uses TRBV5-1 and TRBJ2-2; 9 bases line up with TRBD2. Trimming took 5 bases from V and 0 from J; bases not matched to a gene: 2. CDR1 and CDR2 from the germline V gene are SGHRS and YFSETQ. The CDR3 extends over 15 amino acids. The CDR3 bases are TGCGCCAGCAGTAGCGGGGGCTCGAACACCGGGGAGCTGTTTTTT. It codes for CASSSGGSNTGELFF.

The V and J genes are TRBV9 and TRBJ2-1; 13 bases align to TRBD2. The germline V gene encodes CDR1 SGDLS and CDR2 YYNGEE. CDR3 length equals 16 residues. Unmatched junction bases numbered 9, after V lost 5 bases and J lost 7 bases. The CDR3 coding sequence is TGTGCCAGCAGGGCCGGGACTAGCGGGGAACGGAATGAGCAGTTCTTC. Translated, it gives CASRAGTSGERNEQFF. The full variable domain, its missing parts supplied by reference TRBV9 and TRBJ2-1, is DSGVTQTPKHLITATGQRVTLRCSPRSGDLSVYWYQQSLDQGLQFLIQYYNGEERAKGNILERFSAQQFPDLHSELNLSSLELGDSALYFCASRAGTSGERNEQFFGPGTRLTVL.

The rearrangement uses TRBV9 and TRBJ1-3; D may be TRBD1 (6 bases). V was pared by 2 bases and J by 4 bases, with 10 bases between. Germline values: CDR1 SGDLS, CDR2 YYNGEE. This CDR3 is built from 14 residues. CDR3 loop: CASSVATGGNTIYF. Written as DNA, the CDR3 is TGTGCCAGCAGCGTGGCGACAGGCGGAAACACCATATATTTT.

The chain combines TRBV30 with TRBJ1-1; D is possibly TRBD1 (5 bases). Germline-derived CDR1 and CDR2 are GTSNPN and SVGIG (reference sequence). V shed 2 bases and J shed 6 bases, with 19 bases lying between them. This CDR3 has 15 residues. The CDR3 is CAWSPPRTWIAEAFF. The CDR3 region has the DNA TGTGCCTGGAGTCCCCCGAGGACATGGATCGCTGAAGCTTTCTTT.

CDR3 region: CASSYGRGAWNQYF. The CDR3 DNA is TGCGCCAGCAGCTATGGGCGGGGGGCCTGGAACCAGTACTTC. The rearrangement links TRBV5-1 to TRBJ2-5, with 8 bases that match TRBD2. The CDR3 is 14 residues long. Germline CDR1 is SGHRS and CDR2 is YFSETQ. V trimming: 3 bases; J trimming: 10 bases; junction bases outside the gene matches: 11. The full variable domain, in which reference TRBV5-1 and TRBJ2-5 provide the parts outside the CDR3, is KAGVTQTPRYLIKTRGQQVTLSCSPISGHRSVSWYQQTPGQGLQFLFEYFSETQRNKGNFPGRFSGRQFSNSRSEMNVSTLELGDSALYLCASSYGRGAWNQYFGPGTRLLVL.

This chain joins TRBV29-1 and TRBJ2-7, with 10 bases aligning to TRBD1. The germline V gene has CDR1 SQVTM and CDR2 ANQGSEA. This CDR3 spans 13 amino acids. This chain's CDR3 is CSSRTGGEGEQYF. The DNA of the CDR3 is TGCAGTTCTAGGACAGGGGGAGAGGGCGAGCAGTACTTC.

J is TRBJ2-3 and V is TRBV25-1; 7 bases agree with TRBD2. The J segment lost 2 bases and the V segment lost 4 bases, leaving 0 bases of the junction unmatched. The CDR3 extends over 13 amino acids. Germline CDR1 MGHDK, CDR2 SYGVNS. DNA for the CDR3: TGTGCCAGCAGTGGGGACTACACAGATACGCAGTATTTT. This encodes CASSGDYTDTQYF.

The chain recombines TRBV6-1 with TRBJ1-1; perhaps TRBD1 as D (6 bases). The V gene's germline CDR1 is MNHNS and CDR2 SASEGT. This CDR3 is built from 17 residues. V was pared by 3 bases and J by 0 bases, with 17 bases between. CDR3 sequence: CASSEGWGGALNTEAFF. CDR3 DNA sequence: TGTGCCAGCAGTGAGGGGTGGGGGGGCGCATTGAACACTGAAGCTTTCTTT.

The chain has TRBV30 and TRBJ2-1, with 8 bases identical to TRBD2. The J segment lost 9 bases and the V segment lost 0 bases, leaving 7 bases of the junction unmatched. The CDR3 has 14 residues. CDR1 GTSNPN and CDR2 SVGIG come from the germline V gene (reference sequence). CDR3 protein: CAWSVRGGLAEQFF. CDR3 sequence (DNA): TGTGCCTGGAGTGTCCGGGGGGGGTTAGCTGAGCAGTTCTTC.

The J gene is TRBJ1-6, the V gene TRBV19; the match to TRBD1 covers 8 bases. The ends lost 10 bases at V and 5 bases at J; junction bases unmatched: 7. CDR1 LNHDA and CDR2 SQIVND come from the germline V gene (reference sequence). This CDR3 comprises 14 residues. In DNA form, the CDR3 reads TGTGCCACCTCAGGGGGCTCAAATAATTCACCCCTCCACTTT. As protein: CATSGGSNNSPLHF.

The rearrangement joins TRBV7-9 to TRBJ1-4, with D possibly TRBD1 on 5 matching bases. Germline CDR1 SEHNR, CDR2 FQNEAQ (reference sequence). The V end lost 5 bases, the J end lost 4 bases, and 11 bases lay between the germline ends. The CDR3 is made up of 14 amino acids. This CDR3 reads CASSPQQGNEKLFF. The CDR3 nucleotides read TGTGCCAGCAGCCCCCAGCAGGGTAATGAAAAACTGTTTTTT.

The rearrangement links TRBV6-6 to TRBJ1-2; D possibly corresponds to TRBD1 (5 bases). The CDR3 is 13 amino acids. V was clipped by 2 bases and J by 6 bases, with 10 bases between them. Germline assignment: CDR1 MNHNY and CDR2 SVGAGI (reference sequence). CDR3 region: CASSYGQGNGYTF. CDR3 in DNA: TGTGCCAGCAGTTACGGCCAGGGAAATGGCTACACCTTC.

The chain links TRBV4-1 to TRBJ2-1; TRBD1 aligns across 11 bases. Unmatched junction bases numbered 12, after V lost 1 base and J lost 7 bases. In germline, CDR1 is MGHRA, CDR2 YSYEKL. This CDR3 has 18 amino acids. CDR3 DNA: TGCGCCAGCAGCCAAGTAGGGAGGGGACAGGGGGGTCGGAATGAGCAGTTCTTC. Encoded protein: CASSQVGRGQGGRNEQFF.

The chain recombines TRBV4-3 with TRBJ1-4, with a tentative D call TRBD1 (6 bases). Trimming took off 3 bases at V and 5 bases at J, with 16 bases between the two ends. Germline loops: CDR1 LGHNA, CDR2 YSLEER. This CDR3 is built from 16 residues. CDR3 sequence reads: CASSHDRQDPNEKLFF. DNA of the CDR3: TGCGCCAGCAGCCATGACCGACAGGACCCCAATGAAAAACTGTTTTTT.

The chain recombines TRBV19 with TRBJ1-4; unclear D gene. The V end was cut by 7 bases, the J end by 5 bases, with 20 bases between. Germline CDR1 LNHDA, CDR2 SQIVND (reference sequence). The CDR3 is 16 residues long. CDR3 nucleotides: TGTGCCAGTACCGAAATACTTAGGAGGGCGAATGAAAAACTGTTTTTT. Protein product: CASTEILRRANEKLFF.

The chain employs TRBV29-1 and TRBJ2-1; 8 bases align to TRBD1. Germline CDR1 SQVTM, CDR2 ANQGSEA. CDR3 length: 14 amino acids. This chain's CDR3 is CTVGQGGVNNEQFF. CDR3 nucleotides: TGCACTGTAGGACAGGGAGGAGTAAACAATGAGCAGTTCTTC.

This sequence joins TRBV7-2 and TRBJ1-1, with 8 bases matching TRBD1. J was trimmed by 11 bases and V by 3 bases; bases with no gene match: 5. This CDR3 is built from 12 residues. Germline V gene data show CDR1 as SGHTA and CDR2 as FQGNSA. The CDR3 loop reads CASSFRTGPAFF. CDR3 bases: TGTGCCAGCAGCTTCCGGACAGGGCCGGCTTTCTTT.